This TCR beta chain was profiled in a study of blood T cell repertoires in COVID-19. Study-level background: There were acute and convalescent COVID-19 samples, and they came from the United States, Italy and Spain.

Germline V gives CDR1 SGHAT, CDR2 FQNNGV. CDR3 length equals 15 residues. V gave up 3 bases and J gave up 0 bases, with 8 bases separating them. The method was immunoSEQ multiplex PCR; TCRdb's version includes in-frame clones alone and lacks a portion of them. The profile covers 160,000 or so clones, with roughly 84% appearing a single time and 9.8% taken by the ten largest. The material sequenced was peripheral blood. This chain links TRBV11-2 with TRBJ2-2; perhaps TRBD2 as D (6 bases). This receptor was taken from a woman aged 45-59 years with acute or convalescent COVID-19. CDR3 DNA sequence: TGTGCCAGCAGCTTCGGACTAACGAACACCGGGGAGCTGTTTTTT. Translating it yields CASSFGLTNTGELFF.